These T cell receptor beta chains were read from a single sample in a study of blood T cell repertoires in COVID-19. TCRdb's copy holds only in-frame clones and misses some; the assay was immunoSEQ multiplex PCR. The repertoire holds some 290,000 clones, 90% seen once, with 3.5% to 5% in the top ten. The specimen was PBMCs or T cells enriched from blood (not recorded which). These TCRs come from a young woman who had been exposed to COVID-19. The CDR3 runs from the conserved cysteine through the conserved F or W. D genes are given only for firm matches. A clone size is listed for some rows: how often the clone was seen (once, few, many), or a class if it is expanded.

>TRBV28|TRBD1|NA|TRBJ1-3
TGTGCCAGCAGTTTATATACCCCGGGGACAGCCGTAGCATCTGGAAACACCATATATTTT
CASSLYTPGTAVASGNTIYF
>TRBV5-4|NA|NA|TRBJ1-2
TGTGCCAGCAGCTTATTGGGGGGGGATCCCTCTGGCTACACCTTC
CASSLLGGDPSGYTF
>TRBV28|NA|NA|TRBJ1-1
TGTGCCAGCAGTTTTAGTCTCTGGGCGGGGATGAACACTGAAGCTTTCTTT
CASSFSLWAGMNTEAFF
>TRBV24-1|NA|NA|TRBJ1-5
TGTGCCACCAGTGTCGGAGGCAATCAGCCCCAGCATTTT
CATSVGGNQPQHF
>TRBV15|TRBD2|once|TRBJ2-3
TGTGCCACCAGCACTAGCGGCATAGATACGCAGTATTTT
CATSTSGIDTQYF
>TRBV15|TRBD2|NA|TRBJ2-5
TGTGCCACCACCTGGGGGGGGGATCAAGAGACCCAGTACTTC
CATTWGGDQETQYF
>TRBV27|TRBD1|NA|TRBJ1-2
TGTGCCAGCAGACAGGGGGCCGCTAACTATGGCTACACCTTC
CASRQGAANYGYTF
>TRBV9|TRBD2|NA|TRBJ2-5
TGTGCCAGCAGCCCCGACGGGGGGGCGCGGACTGAGACCCAGTACTTC
CASSPDGGARTETQYF
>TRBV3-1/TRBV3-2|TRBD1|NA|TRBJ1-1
TGTGCCAGCAGCCAAGCGGGGACAGGGTATACTGAAGCTTTCTTT
CASSQAGTGYTEAFF
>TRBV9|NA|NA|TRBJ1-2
TGTGCCAGCAGCGTCGTCCCAGGCTATGGCTACACCTTC
CASSVVPGYGYTF
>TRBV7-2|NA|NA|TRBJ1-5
TGTGCCAGCAGCTTCTTACAGGGTGGGCAGCCCCAGCATTTT
CASSFLQGGQPQHF
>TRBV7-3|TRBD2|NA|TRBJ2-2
TGTGCCAGCAGCCCCGGGGGGGAGCGGGGGTACACCGGGGAGCTGTTTTTT
CASSPGGERGYTGELFF
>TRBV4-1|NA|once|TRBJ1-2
TGCGCCAGCAGCCAAGAAAAAAAGTTTACAGTCCGGACCTTC
CASSQEKKFTVRTF
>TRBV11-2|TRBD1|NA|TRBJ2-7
TGTGCCAGCAGCTTGCGACAGGGGGTCGAGCAGTACTTC
CASSLRQGVEQYF
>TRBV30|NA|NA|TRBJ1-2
TGTGCCTGGAGTGTCCGGCGGCAAGCTAACTATGGCTACACCTTC
CAWSVRRQANYGYTF
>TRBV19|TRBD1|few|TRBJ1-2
TGTGCCAGTAGTCCGGGACAGGGGAGCTATGGCTACACCTTC
CASSPGQGSYGYTF
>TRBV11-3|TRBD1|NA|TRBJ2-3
TGTGCCAGCAGCTGGGGACAGGGGACAGATACGCAGTATTTT
CASSWGQGTDTQYF
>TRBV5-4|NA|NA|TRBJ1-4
TGTGCCAGCAGCTCTTCAGTTGCAACTAATGAAAAACTGTTTTTT
CASSSSVATNEKLFF
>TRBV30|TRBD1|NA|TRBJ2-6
TGTGCCTGGAGTGTAGGACAGGGGGATCCTGGGGCCAACGTCCTGACTTTC
CAWSVGQGDPGANVLTF
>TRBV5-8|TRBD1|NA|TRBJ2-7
TGTGCCAGCAGCTTTCCGGGACAGGGGGGGGACGAGCAGTACTTC
CASSFPGQGGDEQYF
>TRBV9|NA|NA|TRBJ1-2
TGTGCCAGCAGCGTAGTCGCCCAGGGAATAGGTGGCTACACCTTC
CASSVVAQGIGGYTF
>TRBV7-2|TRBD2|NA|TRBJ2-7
TGTGCCAGCAGCTTAGCGCGCGGGGGGGCCCTGAGCTCCTACGAGCAGTACTTC
CASSLARGGALSSYEQYF
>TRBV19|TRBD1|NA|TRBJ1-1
TGTGCCAGTAGTATATTGGCAGGGGGCACTGAAGCTTTCTTT
CASSILAGGTEAFF
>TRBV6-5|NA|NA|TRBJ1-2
TGTGCCAGCAGTTACACGGGGATCGATGGCTACACCTTC
CASSYTGIDGYTF
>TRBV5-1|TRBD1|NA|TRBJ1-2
TGCGCCAGCAGCTTGGGACAGGGCGACCTTTTGCGTGGCTACACCTTC
CASSLGQGDLLRGYTF
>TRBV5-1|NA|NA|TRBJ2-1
TGCGCCAGCCGGTCCTCCTACAATGAGCAGTTCTTC
CASRSSYNEQFF
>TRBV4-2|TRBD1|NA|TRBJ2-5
TGTGCCAGCAGCCAAGGGACAGGGCAAGAGACCCAGTACTTC
CASSQGTGQETQYF
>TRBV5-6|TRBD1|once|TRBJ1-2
TGTGCCAGCAGCCTACAGGGGATCACCTATGGCTACACCTTC
CASSLQGITYGYTF
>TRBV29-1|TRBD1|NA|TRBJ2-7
TGCAGCGTTTCCCGGGACAGGGGAACCTACGAGCAGTACTTC
CSVSRDRGTYEQYF
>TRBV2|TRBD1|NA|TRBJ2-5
TGTGCCAGCAAAACGCAGGGGGCCGGTGAGACCCAGTACTTC
CASKTQGAGETQYF
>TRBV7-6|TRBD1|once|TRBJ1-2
TGTGCCAGCAGCTTAGGGACAGGGTCGGGAGGCTATGGCTACACCTTC
CASSLGTGSGGYGYTF
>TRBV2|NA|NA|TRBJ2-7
TGTGCCAGCAGTGGGTCGCGAGCGGGCTCCTACGAGCAGTACTTC
CASSGSRAGSYEQYF
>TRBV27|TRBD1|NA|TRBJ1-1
TGTGCCAGCAGGGGGACAGGGACGAACACTGAAGCTTTCTTT
CASRGTGTNTEAFF
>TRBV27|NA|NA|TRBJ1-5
TGTGCCAGCAGTTTCAACCAGGGGCCCCAGCATTTT
CASSFNQGPQHF
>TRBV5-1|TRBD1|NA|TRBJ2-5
TGCGCCAGCAGCGCTGGGGGGGGGACAGGGTTCACCTCCCAGTACTTC
CASSAGGGTGFTSQYF
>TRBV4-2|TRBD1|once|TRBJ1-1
TGTGCCAGCAGCCGCTTGTCACGACAGGGGAATGAAGCTTTCTTT
CASSRLSRQGNEAFF
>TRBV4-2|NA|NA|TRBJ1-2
TGTGCCAGCAGCCAAGATTGGGGAGGTGGCTACACCTTC
CASSQDWGGGYTF
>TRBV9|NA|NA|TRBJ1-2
TGTGCCAGCTCATTAGGGGAGGCCTATGGCTACACCTTC
CASSLGEAYGYTF
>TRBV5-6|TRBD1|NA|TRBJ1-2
TGTGCCAGCAGCAGGGACAGGTTGGCCTATGGCTACACCTTC
CASSRDRLAYGYTF
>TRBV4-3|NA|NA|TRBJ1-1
TGCGCCAGCAGCCAAGATCTGCAGGGGCCGTCGGGGTGGGCTTTCTTT
CASSQDLQGPSGWAFF
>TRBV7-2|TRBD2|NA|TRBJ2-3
TGTGCCAGCAGCTTAATGGGGACTAGCGGGACCGCTGGTACGCAGTATTTT
CASSLMGTSGTAGTQYF
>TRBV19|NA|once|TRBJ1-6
TGTGCCAGTAGTATTTTGGGCCGGCAGAATAATTCACCCCTCCACTTT
CASSILGRQNNSPLHF
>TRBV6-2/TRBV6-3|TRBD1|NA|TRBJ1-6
TGTGCCAGCAGTGGCCGCAGGGGGCGCGGTTCACCCCTCCACTTT
CASSGRRGRGSPLHF
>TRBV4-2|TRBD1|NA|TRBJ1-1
TGTGCCAGCAGCCAAGCCTCAGGACAGGTGGACACTGAAGCTTTCTTT
CASSQASGQVDTEAFF
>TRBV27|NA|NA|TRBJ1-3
TGTGCCAGCTGCCATCTGAGCTCTGGAAACACCATATATTTT
CASCHLSSGNTIYF
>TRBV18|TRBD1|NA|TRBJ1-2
TGTGCCAGCTCACCGGGACAGGGATTCGGGGGCTACACCTTC
CASSPGQGFGGYTF
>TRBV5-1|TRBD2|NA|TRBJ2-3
TGCGCCAGCAGGCCCCTTGGCGGGGGGGGCGGAGATACGCAGTATTTT
CASRPLGGGGGDTQYF
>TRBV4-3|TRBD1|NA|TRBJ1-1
TGCGCCAGCAGCCAAGGACAGGGGCAGGGTGAAGCTTTCTTT
CASSQGQGQGEAFF
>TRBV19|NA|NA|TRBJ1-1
TGTGCCAGTAGTATTGCGGGGAGGACTGAAGCTTTCTTT
CASSIAGRTEAFF